Each of the 24 T cell receptor beta chains below was sequenced from the same sample in a study of T cells after yellow fever vaccination. TCRdb independently ran MiXCR on the 5' RACE reads; one entry per CDR3 protein. This table holds approximately 250,000 distinct CDR3 sequences, roughly 3.7% found once. Specimen: PBMCs, collected 15 days after the yellow fever booster vaccination. The receptors stem from a man between 18 and 35 years old who received the YFV17D yellow fever vaccine.

This clonotype has at least ten counts. The chain employs TRBV20-1 and TRBJ2-6, with 7 bases aligning to TRBD1. The CDR3 sequence is 14 residues long. CDR1 DFQATT and CDR2 SNEGSKA come from the germline V gene (reference sequence). V trimming: 7 bases; J trimming: 1 base; junction bases outside the gene matches: 4. The DNA of the CDR3 is TGCAGTGTAGACAGGGCTTCTGGGGCCAACGTCCTGACTTTC. Translating it yields CSVDRASGANVLTF.

The rearrangement uses TRBV19 and TRBJ2-7; D is ambiguous. Looked up from germline, CDR1 is LNHDA and CDR2 is SQIVND (reference sequence). Deletions cut 0 bases from V and 2 bases from J, with 5 bases between. This CDR3 is built from 13 residues. The CDR3 spells CASSIDKTYEQYV. CDR3 DNA sequence: TGTGCCAGTAGTATAGACAAAACCTACGAGCAGTACGTC.

This clonotype occurred many times. The chain couples TRBV6-2 or TRBV6-3 to TRBJ2-1; the D gene is possibly TRBD1 (6 bases). CDR1 MNHEY and CDR2 SVGEGT come from the germline V gene. Trimming removed 4 bases at V and 2 bases at J, with 15 bases between. The CDR3 is 16 amino acids. The CDR3, as DNA: TGTGCCAGCAGTTCAGCTTTTGGGGGCACCTACAATGAGCAGTTCTTC. This gives the protein CASSSAFGGTYNEQFF.

This clonotype was counted ten times or more. This rearrangement joins TRBV28 to TRBJ2-6; 10 bases agree with TRBD1. Germline assignment: CDR1 MDHEN and CDR2 SYDVKM. V shed 10 bases, J shed 1 base, and the junction held 7 bases outside the gene matches. The CDR3 extends over 16 amino acids. This CDR3 reads CATLRQGASGANVLTF. The CDR3 DNA reads TGTGCCACCTTAAGACAGGGGGCATCTGGGGCCAACGTCCTGACTTTC.

There are many counts of this clonotype. The V gene is TRBV12-3 or TRBV12-4, the J gene TRBJ2-3; 8 bases map to TRBD1. The J segment lost 0 bases and the V segment lost 3 bases, leaving 2 bases of the junction unmatched. The CDR3 is 15 residues long. CDR3 region: CASSFGTGSTDTQYF. The DNA of the CDR3 is TGTGCCAGCAGTTTTGGGACAGGAAGCACAGATACGCAGTATTTT.

At least ten counts were recorded for this clonotype. The chain couples TRBV7-9 to TRBJ2-3; D might be TRBD2 (5 bases). Trimming took 8 bases from V and 3 from J, leaving 18 bases between them. This CDR3 has 15 residues. Germline CDR1 SEHNR, CDR2 FQNEAQ (reference sequence). As DNA, the CDR3 is TGTGCCAGCTTGAGGGCGGTTGGGTCAACAGATACGCAGTATTTT. Translated: CASLRAVGSTDTQYF.

This clonotype turned up a few times. The CDR3 DNA reads TGTGCCAGTAAGGAGGGGCCGACCCTTTATGGCTACACCTTC. This sequence encodes CASKEGPTLYGYTF. V and J are TRBV19 and TRBJ1-2; D is possibly TRBD1 (5 bases). The CDR3 length is 14 residues. Deletions cut 7 bases from V and 5 bases from J, with 17 bases between. Looked up from germline, CDR1 is LNHDA and CDR2 is SQIVND (reference sequence). The whole variable domain, filled in from reference TRBV19 and TRBJ1-2, reads DGGITQSPKYLFRKEGQNVTLSCEQNLNHDAMYWYRQDPGQGLRLIYYSQIVNDFQKGDIAEGYSVSREKKESFPLTVTSAQKNPTAFYLCASKEGPTLYGYTFGSGTRLTVV.

This clonotype was detected ten times or more. The chain has TRBV15 and TRBJ1-5; D is undetermined. The germline V and J ends were trimmed by 5 bases and 7 bases, with 15 bases remaining between them. The CDR3 sequence is 14 residues long. CDR1 is LNHNV and CDR2 is YYDKDF in the germline V gene (reference sequence). CDR3 DNA: TGTGCCACCAGCCAAAACAGAGAGTGGCAGCCCCAGCATTTT. Amino acid sequence: CATSQNREWQPQHF.

This clonotype appeared many times. The V gene is TRBV10-3, the J gene TRBJ2-2; D not certain. Between the trimmed V and J ends, which lost 7 bases and 4 bases, there was a span of 7 bases. The germline V gene has CDR1 ENHRY and CDR2 SYGVKD. CDR3 size: 12 residues. In nucleotides, the CDR3 is TGTGCCATCAACGCCGCCACCGGGGAGCTGTTTTTT. This gives the protein CAINAATGELFF.

This clonotype has a count of ten or more. The chain has TRBV10-3 and TRBJ1-5; possible D gene TRBD1, 5 bases. V lost 0 bases to trimming and J lost 10 bases, with 10 bases between them. This CDR3 has 13 amino acids. CDR1 is ENHRY, CDR2 SYGVKD, per germline. The CDR3 nucleotides read TGTGCCATCAGTGAGTCCCCCGGGGGACCCCAGCATTTT. Its translation: CAISESPGGPQHF.

Concerning this clonotype itself: Just one base apart from a much larger clone, this may be a read error. The V and J genes are TRBV7-9 and TRBJ1-4; D might be TRBD1 (5 bases). The germline CDR1 and CDR2 sequences are SEHNR and FQNEAQ (reference sequence). The CDR3 extends over 14 amino acids. CDR3 region: CASSSQGPNEKLIF. CDR3 sequence (DNA): TGTGCCAGCAGCTCTCAGGGTCCTAATGAAAAACTGATTTTT.

The J gene is TRBJ2-3, the V gene TRBV20-1; TRBD2 agrees at 7 bases. Germline trimming cut 3 bases from V and 4 bases from J; bases unmatched to any gene: 7. Germline CDR1 is DFQATT and CDR2 is SNEGSKA (reference sequence). The length of the CDR3 is 14 residues. CDR3 sequence: CSARLAGEADTQYF. CDR3 DNA: TGCAGTGCTAGGTTGGCGGGGGAGGCAGATACGCAGTATTTT.

This clonotype was recorded at least ten times. CDR3 DNA: TGTGCCAGCAGCCAAGTGAGAGGGAGTGGAATCCCTGAAGCTTTCTTT. The encoded protein is CASSQVRGSGIPEAFF. The chain combines TRBV3-1 with TRBJ1-1; D call uncertain. Trimming stripped 1 base from V and 6 bases from J, with 18 bases between. The CDR3 length is 16 residues. Germline V CDR1 and CDR2: LGHDT, YNNKEL (reference sequence).

This clonotype came up many times. The chain joins TRBV6-2 or TRBV6-3 to TRBJ2-3; D not resolved. Trimming pared 6 bases from V and 2 bases from J, leaving 9 bases between. The CDR3 contains 13 residues. Looked up from germline, CDR1 is MNHEY and CDR2 is SVGEGT. CDR3 DNA sequence: TGTGCCAGCAGCCAACAAGTCACAGATACGCAGTATTTT. Encoded protein: CASSQQVTDTQYF.

This clonotype has just a few counts. CDR3 sequence reads: CASSSLGNSNTGELFF. The CDR3 coding sequence is TGTGCCAGCAGCTCGCTAGGGAATTCTAACACCGGGGAGCTGTTTTTT. The chain is built from TRBV5-4 and TRBJ2-2; D is ambiguous. The V gene lost 3 bases and the J gene lost 2 bases, with 14 bases spanning the gap. This CDR3 comprises 16 residues. Per germline, CDR1 SGHNT and CDR2 YYREEE (reference sequence).

Many counts were recorded for this clonotype. The rearrangement links TRBV6-5 to TRBJ1-5, with a tentative D call TRBD1 (5 bases). CDR3 length equals 14 residues. The V end was cut by 4 bases, the J end by 0 bases, with 7 bases between. Germline assignment: CDR1 MNHEY and CDR2 SVGAGI. The chain's CDR3 is CASSSGGSNQPQHF. The CDR3, as DNA: TGTGCCAGCAGTTCGGGGGGTAGCAATCAGCCCCAGCATTTT.

This CDR3 is CASSVRDPPEKLFF. For the CDR3, the DNA is TGTGCCAGTAGTGTAAGGGACCCGCCCGAAAAACTGTTTTTT. The chain uses TRBV19 and TRBJ1-4, with D perhaps TRBD1 (5 bases). The CDR3 has 14 residues. V was trimmed by 5 bases and J by 8 bases, leaving 15 bases between them. Germline V gene data show CDR1 as LNHDA and CDR2 as SQIVND (reference sequence).

This clonotype occurred many times. The CDR3 is CSALGSPNEKLFF. The CDR3 coding sequence is TGCAGTGCTTTGGGATCCCCGAATGAAAAACTGTTTTTT. V gene TRBV20-1 combines with J gene TRBJ1-4; D is unclear. The CDR3 loop spans 13 amino acids. V dropped 5 bases and J dropped 5 bases, with 12 bases sitting between them. Germline CDR1 and CDR2: DFQATT and SNEGSKA (reference sequence).

This clonotype has ten or more counts. The V gene is TRBV5-1, the J gene TRBJ1-6; weak D call: TRBD1 (5 bases). V lost 3 bases and J lost 10, with 14 bases in between. CDR3 length: 14 residues. In germline, CDR1 is SGHRS, CDR2 YFSETQ. The DNA of the CDR3 is TGCGCCAGCAGCTCCGGGACCATACAGTCACCCCTCCACTTT. It yields the protein CASSSGTIQSPLHF. Based on the CDR3 plus reference TRBV5-1 and TRBJ1-6, the full variable domain is KAGVTQTPRYLIKTRGQQVTLSCSPISGHRSVSWYQQTPGQGLQFLFEYFSETQRNKGNFPGRFSGRQFSNSRSEMNVSTLELGDSALYLCASSSGTIQSPLHFGNGTRLTVT.

The gene calls are TRBV18 and TRBJ2-3; 8 nucleotides align to TRBD1. The CDR3 runs to 15 residues. The J segment lost 2 bases and the V segment lost 4 bases, leaving 5 bases of the junction unmatched. Germline CDR1 reads KGHSH; CDR2 reads LQKENI. The CDR3 spells CASSRQTGDTDTQYF. The DNA for the CDR3 is TGTGCCAGCTCACGCCAGACAGGGGACACAGATACGCAGTATTTT.

At least ten counts were recorded for this clonotype. V is TRBV6-2 or TRBV6-3 and J is TRBJ2-2; 12 bases match TRBD2. This CDR3 contains 16 residues. The V segment lost 6 bases and the J segment 7 bases; nucleotides outside the gene matches: 9. Germline CDR1 is MNHEY and CDR2 is SVGEGT. The CDR3: CASRDRLAGENGELFF. The CDR3 bases are TGTGCCAGCAGAGATCGACTAGCGGGGGAGAACGGGGAGCTGTTTTTT.

This clonotype has at least ten counts. DNA of the CDR3: TGCGCCAGCAGTTCCCTAGACAGGCACAATGAGCAGTTCTTC. Translating it yields CASSSLDRHNEQFF. This rearrangement joins TRBV5-1 to TRBJ2-1, with D possibly being TRBD1 (6 bases). The CDR3 extends over 14 amino acids. Germline V gene sequence: CDR1 SGHRS, CDR2 YFSETQ. With 5 bases removed from V and 5 bases from J, the gap between germline ends came to 14 bases.

This clonotype was detected ten times or more. The chain combines TRBV30 with TRBJ1-1, with D unclear. Trimming left V 1 base short and J 0 bases short, with 6 bases between. The CDR3 loop spans 13 amino acids. CDR1 is GTSNPN and CDR2 is SVGIG in the germline V gene (reference sequence). The CDR3 region has the DNA TGTGCCTGGAGTGCAGGCATGAACACTGAAGCTTTCTTT. The encoded protein is CAWSAGMNTEAFF.

This clonotype was recorded many times. This chain links TRBV11-2 with TRBJ2-7; no firm D call. The germline V gene has CDR1 SGHAT and CDR2 FQNNGV. Trimming took 5 bases from V and 4 from J, leaving 12 bases between them. The CDR3 loop spans 13 amino acids. Here the CDR3 DNA reads TGTGCCAGCAGCCAAGAGGCAGATTACGAGCAGTACTTC. Translated: CASSQEADYEQYF.